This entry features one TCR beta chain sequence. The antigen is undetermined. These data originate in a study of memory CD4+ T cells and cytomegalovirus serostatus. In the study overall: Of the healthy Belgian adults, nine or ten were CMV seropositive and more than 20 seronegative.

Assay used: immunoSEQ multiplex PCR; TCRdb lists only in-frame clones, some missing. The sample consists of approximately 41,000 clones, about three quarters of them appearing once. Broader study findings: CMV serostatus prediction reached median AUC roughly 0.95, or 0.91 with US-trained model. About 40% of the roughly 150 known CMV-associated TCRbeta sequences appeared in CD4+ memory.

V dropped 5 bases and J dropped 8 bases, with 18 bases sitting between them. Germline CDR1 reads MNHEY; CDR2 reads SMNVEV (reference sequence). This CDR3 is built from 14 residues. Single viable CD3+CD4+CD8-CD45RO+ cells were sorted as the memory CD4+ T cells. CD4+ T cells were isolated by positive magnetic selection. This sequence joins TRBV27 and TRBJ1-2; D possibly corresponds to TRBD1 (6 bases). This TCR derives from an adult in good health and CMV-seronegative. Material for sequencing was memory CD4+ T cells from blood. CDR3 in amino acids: CASSRVQGWYGYTF. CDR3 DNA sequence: TGTGCCAGCAGTCGCGTACAGGGATGGTACGGCTACACCTTC.